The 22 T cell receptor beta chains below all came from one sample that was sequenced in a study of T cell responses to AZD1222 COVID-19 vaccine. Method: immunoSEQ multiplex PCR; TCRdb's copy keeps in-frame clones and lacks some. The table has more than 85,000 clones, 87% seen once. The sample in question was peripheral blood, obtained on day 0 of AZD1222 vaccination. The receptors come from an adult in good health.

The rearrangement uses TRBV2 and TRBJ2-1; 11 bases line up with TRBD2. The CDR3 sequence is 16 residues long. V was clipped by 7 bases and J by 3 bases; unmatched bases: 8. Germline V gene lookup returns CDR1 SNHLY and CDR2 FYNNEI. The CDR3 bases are TGTGCCAGCACCTCCCAGACTAGCGGGAACTACAATGAGCAGTTCTTC. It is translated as CASTSQTSGNYNEQFF.

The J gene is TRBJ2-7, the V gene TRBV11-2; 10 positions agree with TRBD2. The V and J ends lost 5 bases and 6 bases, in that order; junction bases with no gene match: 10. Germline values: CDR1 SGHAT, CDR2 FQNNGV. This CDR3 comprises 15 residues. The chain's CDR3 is CASSPGGLAGVEQYF. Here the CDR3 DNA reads TGTGCCAGCAGCCCAGGCGGTCTAGCGGGAGTCGAGCAGTACTTC.

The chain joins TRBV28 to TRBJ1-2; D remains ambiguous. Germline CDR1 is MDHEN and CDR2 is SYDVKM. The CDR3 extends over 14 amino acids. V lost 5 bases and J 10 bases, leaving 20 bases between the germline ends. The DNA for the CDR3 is TGTGCCAGCAGTAGAGACGGCGTTAATGCACCCTACACCTTC. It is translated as CASSRDGVNAPYTF.

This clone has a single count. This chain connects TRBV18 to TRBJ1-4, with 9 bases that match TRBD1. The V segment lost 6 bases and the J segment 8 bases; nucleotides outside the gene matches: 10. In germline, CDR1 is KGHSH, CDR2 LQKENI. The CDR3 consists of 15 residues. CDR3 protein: CASSTTGTGKEKLFF. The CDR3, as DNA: TGTGCCAGCTCGACTACCGGGACAGGGAAAGAAAAACTGTTTTTT.

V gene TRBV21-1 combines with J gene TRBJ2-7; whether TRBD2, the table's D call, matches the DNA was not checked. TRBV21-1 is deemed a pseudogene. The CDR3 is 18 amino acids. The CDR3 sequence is CASSKKELAGGPDYEQYF. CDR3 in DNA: TGTGCCAGCAGCAAAAAAGAACTAGCGGGAGGGCCTGACTACGAGCAGTACTTC.

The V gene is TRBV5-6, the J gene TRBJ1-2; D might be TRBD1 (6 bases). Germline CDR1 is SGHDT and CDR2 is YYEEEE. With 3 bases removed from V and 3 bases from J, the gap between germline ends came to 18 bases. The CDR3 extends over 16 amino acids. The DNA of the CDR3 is TGTGCCAGCAGCTACAACGCGGGGGCGCAGGACTATGGCTACACCTTC. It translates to CASSYNAGAQDYGYTF.

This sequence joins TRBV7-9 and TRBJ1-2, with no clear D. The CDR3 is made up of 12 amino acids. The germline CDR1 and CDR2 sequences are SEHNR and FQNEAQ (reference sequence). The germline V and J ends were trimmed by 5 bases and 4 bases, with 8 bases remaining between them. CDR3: CASSPLSYGYTF. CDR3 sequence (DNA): TGTGCCAGCAGCCCCCTAAGCTATGGCTACACCTTC.

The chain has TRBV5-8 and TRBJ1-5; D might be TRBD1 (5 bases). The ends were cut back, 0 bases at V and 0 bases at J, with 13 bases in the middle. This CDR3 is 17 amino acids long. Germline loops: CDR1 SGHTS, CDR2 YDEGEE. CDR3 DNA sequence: TGTGCCAGCAGCTTGGATTACGACAGATATAGCAATCAGCCCCAGCATTTT. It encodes CASSLDYDRYSNQPQHF.

The CDR3 spells CASSLEPISNSPLHF. The DNA of the CDR3 is TGCGCCAGCAGCTTGGAGCCTATTTCTAATTCACCCCTCCACTTT. The V gene is TRBV5-1, the J gene TRBJ1-6; no firm D call. The length of the CDR3 is 15 residues. The germline gives CDR1 SGHRS, CDR2 YFSETQ. Trimming took 0 bases from V and 6 from J, leaving 10 bases between them.

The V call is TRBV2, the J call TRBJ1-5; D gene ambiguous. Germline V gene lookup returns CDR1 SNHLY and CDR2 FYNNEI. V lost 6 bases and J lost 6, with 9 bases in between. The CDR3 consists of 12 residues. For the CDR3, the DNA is TGTGCCAGCAGGGGGTTTGCTCAGCCCCAGCATTTT. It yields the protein CASRGFAQPQHF.

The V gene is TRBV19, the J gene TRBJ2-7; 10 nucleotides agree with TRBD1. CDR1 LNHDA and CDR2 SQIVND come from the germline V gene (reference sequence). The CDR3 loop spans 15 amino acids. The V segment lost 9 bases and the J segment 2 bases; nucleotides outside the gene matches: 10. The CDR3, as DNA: TGTGCCAGCACTAACCCGGGACAGGGGACCTACGAGCAGTACTTC. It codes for CASTNPGQGTYEQYF.

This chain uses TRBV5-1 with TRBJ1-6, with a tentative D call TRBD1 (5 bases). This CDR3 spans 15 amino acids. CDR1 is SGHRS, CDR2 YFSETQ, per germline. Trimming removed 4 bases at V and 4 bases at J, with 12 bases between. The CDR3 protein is CASSEQAPYNSPLHF. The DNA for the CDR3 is TGCGCCAGCAGCGAACAGGCTCCGTATAATTCACCCCTCCACTTT. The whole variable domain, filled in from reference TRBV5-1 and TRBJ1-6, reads KAGVTQTPRYLIKTRGQQVTLSCSPISGHRSVSWYQQTPGQGLQFLFEYFSETQRNKGNFPGRFSGRQFSNSRSEMNVSTLELGDSALYLCASSEQAPYNSPLHFGNGTRLTVT.

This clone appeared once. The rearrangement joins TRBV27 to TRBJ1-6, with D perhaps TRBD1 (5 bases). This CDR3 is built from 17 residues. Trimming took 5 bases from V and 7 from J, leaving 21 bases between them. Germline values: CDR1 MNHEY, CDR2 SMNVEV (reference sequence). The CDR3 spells CASSPLKEGLLNSPLHF. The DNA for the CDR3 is TGTGCCAGCAGTCCGTTAAAAGAGGGACTGCTAAATTCACCCCTCCACTTT.

The CDR3 sequence is CASNRGAGELFF. The CDR3 bases are TGTGCCAGCAACAGGGGGGCCGGGGAGCTGTTTTTT. The chain couples TRBV28 to TRBJ2-2; TRBD1 aligns across 8 bases. The CDR3 is 12 amino acids. In germline, CDR1 is MDHEN, CDR2 SYDVKM. The ends lost 7 bases at V and 6 bases at J; junction bases unmatched: 1.

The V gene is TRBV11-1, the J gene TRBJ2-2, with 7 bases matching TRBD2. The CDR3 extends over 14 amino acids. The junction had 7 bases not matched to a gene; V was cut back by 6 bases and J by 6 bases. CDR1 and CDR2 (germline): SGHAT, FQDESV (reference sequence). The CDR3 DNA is TGTGCCAGCAGTCCTTTCCGGGGGGCCGGGGAGCTGTTTTTT. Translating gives CASSPFRGAGELFF.

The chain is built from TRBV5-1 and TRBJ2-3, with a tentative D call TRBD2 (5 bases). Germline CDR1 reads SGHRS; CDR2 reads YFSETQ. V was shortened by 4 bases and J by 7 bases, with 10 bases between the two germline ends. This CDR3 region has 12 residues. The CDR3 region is CASSLDYHTQYF. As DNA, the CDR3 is TGCGCCAGCAGCCTCGACTATCATACGCAGTATTTT.

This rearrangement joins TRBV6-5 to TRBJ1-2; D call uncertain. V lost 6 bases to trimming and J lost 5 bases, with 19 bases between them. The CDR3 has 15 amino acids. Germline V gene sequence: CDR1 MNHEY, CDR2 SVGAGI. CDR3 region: CASSPDGVGGYGYTF. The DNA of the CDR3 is TGTGCCAGCAGCCCGGACGGGGTCGGAGGATATGGCTACACCTTC.

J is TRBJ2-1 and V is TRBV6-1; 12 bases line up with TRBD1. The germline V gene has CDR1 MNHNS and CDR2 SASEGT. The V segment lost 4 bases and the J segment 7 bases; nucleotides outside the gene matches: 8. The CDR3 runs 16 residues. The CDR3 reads CASSVLGTGGGNEQFF. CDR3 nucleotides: TGTGCCAGCAGTGTACTCGGGACAGGGGGCGGGAATGAGCAGTTCTTC.

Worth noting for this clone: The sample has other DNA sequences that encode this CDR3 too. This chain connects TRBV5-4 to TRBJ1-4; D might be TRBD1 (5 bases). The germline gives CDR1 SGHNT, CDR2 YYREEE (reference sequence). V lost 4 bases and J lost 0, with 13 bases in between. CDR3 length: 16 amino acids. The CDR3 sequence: CASSLTGDATNEKLFF. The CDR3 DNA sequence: TGTGCCAGCAGCCTTACCGGGGACGCAACTAATGAAAAACTGTTTTTT.

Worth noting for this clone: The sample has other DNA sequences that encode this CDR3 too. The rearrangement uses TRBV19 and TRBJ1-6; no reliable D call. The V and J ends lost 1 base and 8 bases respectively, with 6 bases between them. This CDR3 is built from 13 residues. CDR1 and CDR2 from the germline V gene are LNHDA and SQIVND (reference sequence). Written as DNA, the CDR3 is TGTGCCAGTAGTATAGGGGCCGATTCACCCCTCCACTTT. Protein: CASSIGADSPLHF.

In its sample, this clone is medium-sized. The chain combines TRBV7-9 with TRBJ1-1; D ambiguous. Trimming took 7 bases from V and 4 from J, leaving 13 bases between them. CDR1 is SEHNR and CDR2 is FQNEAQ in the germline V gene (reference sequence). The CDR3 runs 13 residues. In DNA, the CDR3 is TGTGCCAGCAACCCACCCTGGGGCACTGAAGCTTTCTTT. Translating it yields CASNPPWGTEAFF.

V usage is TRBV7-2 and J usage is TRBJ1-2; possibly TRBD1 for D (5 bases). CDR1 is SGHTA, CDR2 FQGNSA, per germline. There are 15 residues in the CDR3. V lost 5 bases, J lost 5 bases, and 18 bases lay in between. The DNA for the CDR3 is TGTGCCAGCAGCCCTCCTCCCCCGGGGCAATATGGCTACACCTTC. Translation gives CASSPPPPGQYGYTF.